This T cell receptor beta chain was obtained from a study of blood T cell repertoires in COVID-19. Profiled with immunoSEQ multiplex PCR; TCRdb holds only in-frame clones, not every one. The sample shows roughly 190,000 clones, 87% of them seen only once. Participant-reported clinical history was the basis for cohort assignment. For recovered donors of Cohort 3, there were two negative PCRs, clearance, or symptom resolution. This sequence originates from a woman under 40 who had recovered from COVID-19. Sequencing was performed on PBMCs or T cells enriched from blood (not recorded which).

This CDR3 is CASSLQGADNQPQHF. For the CDR3, the DNA is TGTGCCAGCAGCCTACAGGGGGCTGATAATCAGCCCCAGCATTTT. The chain links TRBV7-2 to TRBJ1-5; 9 nucleotides align to TRBD1. The V gene end was trimmed by 5 bases and the J gene end by 4 bases; junction bases not matched to a gene: 6. CDR1 SGHTA and CDR2 FQGNSA come from the germline V gene. The CDR3 runs to 15 residues.